The rows below give T cell receptor beta chains drawn from one sample of a study of cytomegalovirus exposure and HLA in healthy donors. Measured with immunoSEQ multiplex PCR; TCRdb has only the in-frame clones, and not every one. This sample carries 200,000 to 250,000 clones, about 89% of them seen once, and the ten largest clones take 0.95% to 1.1%. Sample: PBMCs. All receptors come from a young woman in good health and CMV-seronegative. Both conserved end residues are part of each CDR3. The D gene is left open where the match is weak. Where a row states a size, it is once, few, many or the class of an expanded clone; other rows omit it.

v_call	clone_size	j_call	d_call	cdr3_nt	cdr3_aa
TRBV4-1	-	TRBJ1-1	TRBD1	TGCGCCAGCAGCCAAGCCCCAGGGGGGAACACTGAAGCTTTCTTT	CASSQAPGGNTEAFF
TRBV6-1	-	TRBJ2-1	TRBD2	TGTGCCAGCAGTGAAGTTGCTTTGTGGCGGGAGGACTACAATGAGCAGTTCTTC	CASSEVALWREDYNEQFF
TRBV29-1	-	TRBJ2-6	-	TGCAGCGTTGAAGGGGGGGCTGGGGCCAACGTCCTGACTTTC	CSVEGGAGANVLTF
TRBV5-5	once	TRBJ1-2	-	TGTGCCAGCAGCTTCACCGGGACACCGGCCAACTATGGCTACACCTTC	CASSFTGTPANYGYTF
TRBV18	-	TRBJ2-5	TRBD1	TGTGCCAGCTCACCGGGACAGCAGGAGACCCAGTACTTC	CASSPGQQETQYF
TRBV4-2	-	TRBJ2-7	TRBD2	TGTGCCAGCAGCCAGGGACTAGCGGGAGAAGTGTCCTACGAGCAGTACTTC	CASSQGLAGEVSYEQYF
TRBV4-3	-	TRBJ2-5	TRBD1	TGCGCCAGCAGCCAAGGGTCGACAGGGGCTTGGGAGACCCAGTACTTC	CASSQGSTGAWETQYF
TRBV27	few	TRBJ2-5	TRBD2	TGTGCCAGCAGTCCGGGGACTATCTCGAAGACCCAGTACTTC	CASSPGTISKTQYF
TRBV16	-	TRBJ1-2	-	TGTGCCAGCAGCCCCGACAGGTTCTATGGCTACACCTTC	CASSPDRFYGYTF
TRBV11-2	-	TRBJ1-1	TRBD1	TGTGCCAGCAGCTCATACACAGGGGCTAACACTGAAGCTTTCTTT	CASSSYTGANTEAFF
TRBV4-2	-	TRBJ2-2	TRBD2	TGTGCCAGCAGCCAAGACATCCTCCGACTAGCGGGAGTCACCGGGGAGCTGTTTTTT	CASSQDILRLAGVTGELFF
TRBV10-1	-	TRBJ2-3	TRBD2	TGCGCCAGCAGTGTAGCGGGAGATACAGATACGCAGTATTTT	CASSVAGDTDTQYF
TRBV5-1	-	TRBJ2-7	TRBD1	TGCGCCAGCAGCTTGGCCGACAGGGGTCAATACGAGCAGTACTTC	CASSLADRGQYEQYF
TRBV7-6	-	TRBJ2-5	-	TGTGCCAGCAGCCGACACTGGACAGAAGAGACCCAGTACTTC	CASSRHWTEETQYF
TRBV5-1	-	TRBJ2-5	-	TGCGCCAGCAGCTGGCTAGCGCCCAGCCAAGAGACCCAGTACTTC	CASSWLAPSQETQYF
TRBV4-3	-	TRBJ2-3	-	TGCGCCAGCAGCCAAGCCTCCGGTACAGATACGCAGTATTTT	CASSQASGTDTQYF
TRBV5-6	-	TRBJ1-1	-	TGTGCCAGCAGCTGGGACAAAAACACTGAAGCTTTCTTT	CASSWDKNTEAFF
TRBV10-3	-	TRBJ2-7	TRBD2	TGTGCCATCAGTGAGCTACTAGCGAACTCCTACGAGCAGTACTTC	CAISELLANSYEQYF
TRBV19	-	TRBJ1-5	TRBD1	TGTGCCAGTAGTAGAACAGGGGGCCCCCTCAATCAGCCCCAGCATTTT	CASSRTGGPLNQPQHF
TRBV7-9	few	TRBJ1-3	-	TGTGCCAGCCCTGCGGGAGGCAGCTCTGGAAACACCATATATTTT	CASPAGGSSGNTIYF
TRBV10-3	-	TRBJ1-5	-	TGTGCCATCATGAGTGTAGACGGGCAGCCCCAGCATTTT	CAIMSVDGQPQHF
TRBV11-2	once	TRBJ2-5	-	TGTGCCAGCAGCGTGGGGAGACAGACCCAGTACTTC	CASSVGRQTQYF
TRBV5-1	once	TRBJ2-1	-	TGCGCCAGCAGTTCCGCGGCGACCTCCTACAATGAGCAGTTCTTC	CASSSAATSYNEQFF
TRBV2	-	TRBJ2-5	TRBD1	TGTGCCAGTCGACAGGGTCGGGAGACCCAGTACTTC	CASRQGRETQYF
TRBV6-4	-	TRBJ2-1	-	TGTGCCAGCAGTGCCAGACTAGTCTCGTACAATGAGCAGTTCTTC	CASSARLVSYNEQFF
TRBV9	-	TRBJ2-3	-	TGTGCCAGCAGCGTAGCTCGGGGTTTATACACAGATACGCAGTATTTT	CASSVARGLYTDTQYF
TRBV5-4	-	TRBJ2-7	-	TGTGCCAGCAGCTTGGAGGCAGGGTGGCCCTACGAGCAGTACTTC	CASSLEAGWPYEQYF
TRBV5-1	-	TRBJ1-2	-	TGCGCCAGCAGCTTGAGATTTTCCACAGGGCTGGAAAATGGCTACACCTTC	CASSLRFSTGLENGYTF
TRBV4-3	-	TRBJ1-2	-	TGCGCCAGCAGCCAAGGGGTAGATAAGACTAATCTCTATGGCTACACCTTC	CASSQGVDKTNLYGYTF
TRBV5-1	-	TRBJ2-7	-	TGCGCCAGCAGTTTTATGGTGGGGCACTACGAGCAGTACTTC	CASSFMVGHYEQYF
TRBV6-4	-	TRBJ1-2	-	TGTGCCAGCAGTGACCCGGGGAGGAGCGGTGGCTACACCTTC	CASSDPGRSGGYTF
TRBV7-9	-	TRBJ2-3	TRBD2	TGTGCCAGCAGCTTAAGCACTAGCGGGCGTTCAGATACGCAGTATTTT	CASSLSTSGRSDTQYF
TRBV7-7	-	TRBJ1-1	-	TGTGCCAGCAGCCGAGACAGGCTGGCTGAAGCTTTCTTT	CASSRDRLAEAFF
TRBV4-2	-	TRBJ2-4	-	TGTGCCAGCAGCCAAGATCCAGGGGAGGCCAAAAACATTCAGTACTTC	CASSQDPGEAKNIQYF
TRBV27	-	TRBJ1-6	-	TGTGCCAGCAGGAGACCAGGTCGGAATTCACCCCTCCACTTT	CASRRPGRNSPLHF
TRBV6-4	few	TRBJ2-7	-	TGTGCCCTGTGGGGGCACGACGAGCAGTACTTC	CALWGHDEQYF
TRBV7-3	once	TRBJ2-1	TRBD2	TGTGCCAGCAGCTTAAGGCTAGCGGAAGGAGATGAGCAGTTCTTC	CASSLRLAEGDEQFF
TRBV5-1	-	TRBJ1-4	-	TGCGCCAGCAGCTTGGGGCCTGCAACTAATGAAAAACTGTTTTTT	CASSLGPATNEKLFF
TRBV4-1	-	TRBJ2-7	TRBD2	TGCGCCAGCAGCCAGGTGGGGACTAGCGGGAGAAACTACGAGCAGTACTTC	CASSQVGTSGRNYEQYF
TRBV6-5	-	TRBJ2-1	TRBD2	TGTGCCAGCAGCCAACTAGCGGGATCCTACAATGAGCAGTTCTTC	CASSQLAGSYNEQFF